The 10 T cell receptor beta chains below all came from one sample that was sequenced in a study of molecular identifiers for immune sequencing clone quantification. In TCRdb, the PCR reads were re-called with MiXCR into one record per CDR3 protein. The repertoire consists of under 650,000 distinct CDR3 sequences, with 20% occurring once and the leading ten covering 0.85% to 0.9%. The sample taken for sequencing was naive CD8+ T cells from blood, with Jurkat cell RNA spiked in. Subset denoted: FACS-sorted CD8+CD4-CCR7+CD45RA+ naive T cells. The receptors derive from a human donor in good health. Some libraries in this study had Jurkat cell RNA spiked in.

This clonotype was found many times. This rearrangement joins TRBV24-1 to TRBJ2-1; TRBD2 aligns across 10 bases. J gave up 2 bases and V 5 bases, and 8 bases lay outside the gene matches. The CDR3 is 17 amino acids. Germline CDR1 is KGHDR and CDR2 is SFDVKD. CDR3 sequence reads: CATSGSPSGRAYNEQFF. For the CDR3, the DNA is TGTGCCACCAGTGGCAGCCCAAGCGGGAGGGCCTACAATGAGCAGTTCTTC.

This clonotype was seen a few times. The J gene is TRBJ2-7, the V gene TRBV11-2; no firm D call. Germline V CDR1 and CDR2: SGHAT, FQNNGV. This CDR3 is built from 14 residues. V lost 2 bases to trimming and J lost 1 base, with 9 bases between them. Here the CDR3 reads CASSLRSQSYEQYF. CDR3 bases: TGTGCCAGCAGCTTAAGGTCCCAGTCCTACGAGCAGTACTTC.

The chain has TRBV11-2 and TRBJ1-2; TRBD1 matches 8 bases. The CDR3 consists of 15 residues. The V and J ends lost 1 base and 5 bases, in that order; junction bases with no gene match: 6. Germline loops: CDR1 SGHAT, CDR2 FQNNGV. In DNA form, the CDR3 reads TGTGCCAGCAGCTTAGTACCAGGGGGCGCGTATGGCTACACCTTC. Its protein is CASSLVPGGAYGYTF.

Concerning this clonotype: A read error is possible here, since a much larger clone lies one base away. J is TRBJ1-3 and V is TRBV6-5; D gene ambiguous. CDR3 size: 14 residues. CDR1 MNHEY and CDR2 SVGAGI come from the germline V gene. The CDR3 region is CASSYDQAGNTTYF. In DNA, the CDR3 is TGTGCCAGCAGTTACGACCAGGCGGGAAACACCACATATTTT.

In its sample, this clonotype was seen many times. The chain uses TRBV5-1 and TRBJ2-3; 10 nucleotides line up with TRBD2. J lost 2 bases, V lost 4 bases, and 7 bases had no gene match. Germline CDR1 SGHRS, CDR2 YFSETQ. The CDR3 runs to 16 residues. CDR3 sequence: CASSVTSGVFTDTQYF. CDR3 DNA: TGCGCCAGCAGCGTAACTAGCGGGGTCTTCACAGATACGCAGTATTTT.

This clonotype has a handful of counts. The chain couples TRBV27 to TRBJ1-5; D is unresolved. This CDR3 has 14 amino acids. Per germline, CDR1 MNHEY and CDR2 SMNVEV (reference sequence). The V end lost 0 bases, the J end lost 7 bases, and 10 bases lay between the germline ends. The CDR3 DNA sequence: TGTGCCAGCAGTTTATCGCCCGTTTCCCAGCCCCAGCATTTT. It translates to CASSLSPVSQPQHF.

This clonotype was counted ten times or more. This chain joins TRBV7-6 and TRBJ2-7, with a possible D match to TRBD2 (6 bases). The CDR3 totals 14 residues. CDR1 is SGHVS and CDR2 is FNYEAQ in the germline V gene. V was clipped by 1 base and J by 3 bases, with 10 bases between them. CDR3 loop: CASSLVVGGYEQYF. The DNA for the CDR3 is TGTGCCAGCAGCTTAGTGGTCGGGGGCTACGAGCAGTACTTC.

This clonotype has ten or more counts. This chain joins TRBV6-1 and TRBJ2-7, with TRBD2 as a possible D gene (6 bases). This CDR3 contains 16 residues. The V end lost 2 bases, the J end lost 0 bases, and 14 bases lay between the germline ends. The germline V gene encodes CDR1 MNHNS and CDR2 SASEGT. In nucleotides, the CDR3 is TGTGCCAGCAGTGAATTCCCGGGACTTAACTCCTACGAGCAGTACTTC. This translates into CASSEFPGLNSYEQYF.

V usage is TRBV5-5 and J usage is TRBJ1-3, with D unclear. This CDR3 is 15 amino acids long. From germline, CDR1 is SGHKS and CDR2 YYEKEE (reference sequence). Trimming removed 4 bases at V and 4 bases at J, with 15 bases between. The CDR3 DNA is TGTGCCAGCAGCCTGATTTATGGCTCCGGAAACACCATATATTTT. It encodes CASSLIYGSGNTIYF.

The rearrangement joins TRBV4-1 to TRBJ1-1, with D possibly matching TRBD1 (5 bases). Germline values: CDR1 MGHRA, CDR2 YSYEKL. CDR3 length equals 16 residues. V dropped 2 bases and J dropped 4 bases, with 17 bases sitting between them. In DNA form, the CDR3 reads TGCGCCAGCAGCCAAACCTTGGGGCAGGGTGGCACTGAAGCTTTCTTT. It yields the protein CASSQTLGQGGTEAFF.